This entry lists 8 T cell receptor beta chains sequenced from one sample in a study of T cells in Graves' hyperthyroidism and ophthalmopathy. It was RNA transcripts that yielded the amplified TCR beta CDR3 regions. A set of HTBI primers served as the primers for a first-round RT-PCR of the TCR CDR3. Via MiXCR, TCRdb re-called the multiplex PCR reads, giving one row per CDR3 protein. The data show 650,000 to 700,000 distinct CDR3 sequences, with roughly 17% seen just once and roughly a sixth held by the top ten. What was sequenced was blood. These receptors all stem from a man aged 50-59 years with Graves' hyperthyroidism.

This clonotype has ten or more counts. The chain couples TRBV6-2 or TRBV6-3 to TRBJ1-5; 7 bases align to TRBD1. The trim removed 7 bases at V and 3 bases at J, leaving 9 bases unmatched. Germline CDR1 is MNHEY and CDR2 is SVGEGT. The CDR3 has 15 residues. The CDR3 is CASTNPGQNNQPQHF. Here the CDR3 DNA reads TGTGCCAGCACCAACCCGGGACAGAACAATCAGCCCCAGCATTTT.

This clonotype was recorded many times. The chain joins TRBV27 to TRBJ2-1; 7 bases are shared with TRBD2. V dropped 8 bases and J dropped 1; count of bases not matched to a gene: 2. The CDR3 runs to 13 residues. CDR1 and CDR2 (germline): MNHEY, SMNVEV (reference sequence). The CDR3 is CASGLGSYNEQFF. The DNA of the CDR3 is TGTGCCAGCGGACTAGGTTCCTACAATGAGCAGTTCTTC.

The rearrangement uses TRBV27 and TRBJ2-6; 7 bases agree with TRBD1. The germline CDR1 and CDR2 sequences are MNHEY and SMNVEV (reference sequence). The CDR3 extends over 18 amino acids. The ends lost 2 bases at V and 0 bases at J; junction bases unmatched: 7. In DNA, the CDR3 is TGTGCCAGCAGTTTACTAGACAGGGCGCTCTCTGGGGCCAACGTCCTGACTTTC. This gives the protein CASSLLDRALSGANVLTF.

This clonotype was counted ten times or more. The rearrangement links TRBV6-2 or TRBV6-3 to TRBJ2-3; D is unresolved. CDR3 length equals 13 residues. V shed 5 bases and J shed 1 base, with 7 bases lying between them. Germline CDR1 reads MNHEY; CDR2 reads SVGEGT. The CDR3 is CASSNLGTDTQYF. For the CDR3, the DNA is TGTGCCAGCAGTAACCTGGGCACAGATACGCAGTATTTT.

This clonotype was detected ten times or more. V usage is TRBV27 and J usage is TRBJ1-1, with a weak D call TRBD1 (6 bases). The CDR3 sequence is 13 residues long. The V end was cut by 5 bases, the J end by 4 bases, with 11 bases between. Germline assignment: CDR1 MNHEY and CDR2 SMNVEV (reference sequence). The CDR3 sequence: CASSRGIITEAFF. Here the CDR3 DNA reads TGTGCCAGCAGTAGGGGGATAATCACTGAAGCTTTCTTT.

This clonotype appeared many times. This rearrangement joins TRBV10-3 to TRBJ2-3, with 11 bases aligning to TRBD2. This CDR3 comprises 15 residues. V shed 6 bases and J 2 bases; nucleotides not matched to a gene: 4. Germline CDR1 ENHRY, CDR2 SYGVKD. The CDR3 coding sequence is TGTGCCATCAGAAGACTAGCGGGAAACACAGATACGCAGTATTTT. Encoded protein: CAIRRLAGNTDTQYF.

This clonotype occurred a few times. V and J are TRBV27 and TRBJ2-1; 8 positions match TRBD2. The CDR3 is made up of 15 amino acids. Germline CDR1 is MNHEY and CDR2 is SMNVEV (reference sequence). V dropped 1 base and J dropped 5; count of bases not matched to a gene: 4. The CDR3 loop is CASSLWGLDDNEQFF. The CDR3 bases are TGTGCCAGCAGTTTATGGGGACTAGATGACAATGAGCAGTTCTTC.

The sample holds a few counts of this clonotype. V gene TRBV28 combines with J gene TRBJ2-7; TRBD1 is a possible D gene (5 bases). CDR3 length equals 14 residues. V lost 7 bases, J lost 2 bases, and 15 bases lay in between. The germline V gene has CDR1 MDHEN and CDR2 SYDVKM. CDR3 DNA: TGTGCCAGCATAAAGGGGCTAGTTCCCTACGAGCAGTACTTC. Its protein product is CASIKGLVPYEQYF.